Below, 2 T cell receptor beta chains from the same sample are listed, as sequenced in a study of T cell repertoires in cytomegalovirus infection. These receptors have no identified antigens. MiXCR, applied by TCRdb to the reads, yields one record per CDR3 protein. The sample records roughly 90,000 distinct CDR3 sequences, 25% to 35% being singletons. Sequenced material: CD8+ T cells from cultured PBMCs, taken from culture after CMV antigen stimulation. The origin of the receptors is a human donor in good health (CMV status not recorded). Some clones in this sample may be carry-over from other donors' samples.

The rearrangement links TRBV19 to TRBJ2-5; D may be TRBD1 or TRBD2 (5 bases each). Germline-derived CDR1 and CDR2 are LNHDA and SQIVND (reference sequence). V gave up 5 bases and J gave up 0 bases, with 10 bases separating them. CDR3 length: 14 amino acids. In nucleotides, the CDR3 is TGTGCCAGTAGTCCCTGGGACCACCAAGAGACCCAGTACTTC. Protein sequence: CASSPWDHQETQYF.

This clonotype has a count of ten or more. For the CDR3, the DNA is TGTGCCAGCAGCTACCCGGCGGTCGAGCAGTACTTC. Amino acid sequence: CASSYPAVEQYF. The V call is TRBV7-9, the J call TRBJ2-7; D remains ambiguous. V was pared by 4 bases and J by 6 bases, with 10 bases between. The CDR3 sequence is 12 residues long. CDR1 is SEHNR, CDR2 FQNEAQ, per germline (reference sequence).